This section outlines one T cell receptor beta chain sequence together with its context. Its antigen is undetermined. An end of the junction differs from the germline gene, which may be a read error. The data originate from a study of tumor-infiltrating lymphocytes in primary liver carcinoma. Overall study context: Participating patients were men and women between 30 and 69 years old. Study results and caveats: Presence in all five tumor regions was observed for only about 7-24% of top clones.

Without any cell sorting, about 19-32 mg of bulk tissue yielded co-extracted RNA and DNA. There were over 85% viable tumor cells in every single sample of tumor. The input was 500 ng total RNA; TCR beta cDNA was made from it with a constant-region primer. Amplification in three nested multiplex PCR rounds with slightly modified ARM-PCR gave rise to TCR beta libraries. TCRdb called the multiplex PCR reads again in MiXCR, with one record for every CDR3 protein. This repertoire shows some 120,000 distinct CDR3 sequences, roughly three fifths found once; its top ten account for 8.4%. This TCR was recovered from a woman aged 60-70 years with primary liver carcinoma and hepatitis B virus infection. The source material was liver tumor tissue from sampling region 3. The subset here: tumor region T3, left-lateral pole.

The CDR3 here is CTSSLEPCNIYTF. In nucleotides, the CDR3 is TGTACCAGCAGCCTGGAGCCCTGCAATATCTACACCTTC. The V gene is TRBV11-2, the J gene TRBJ1-2, with no clear D. The length of the CDR3 is 13 residues. Germline loops: CDR1 SGHAT, CDR2 FQNNGV.